This TCR beta chain is from a study of blood T cell repertoires in COVID-19 (dated by TCRdb to the early 2020s). Some background on the complete study: The collaborator samples originated in the United States, Italy and Spain and spanned the acute and convalescent phases of COVID-19. The repertoires were made available in a free public database intended to serve as a resource for research on the immune response to SARS-CoV-2. Samples came from the ongoing ImmuneRACE study (first 160 participants) plus 1,254 subjects from 6 global collaborators. The sample metadata nearly always contained a de-identified subject ID, COVID-19 status, age in years and sex. The dataset comprised deeply sampled blood TCRbeta repertoires from subjects exposed to, actively infected with, or recovered from COVID-19. Where HLA class I and class II types were available, the types were taken from metadata supplied by the sample provider, not from assay-based typing. The material from the prospective study consisted of cDNA or gDNA derived from T cells, B-cell-depleted T cells, or PBMCs.

This clone has just one count. The specificity of this receptor is unknown. The sample holds no much larger clone one base away, and base qualities are not on file. Looking up the germline V gene (reference sequence) yields CDR1 LNHDA and CDR2 SQIVND. Trimming costs V 10 bases and J 6 bases, and their ends lie 16 bases apart. Reading from cysteine to phenylalanine, the CDR3 counts 13 amino acids. The retained sequence is limited to the CDR3, 39 bases, with the frame set at the first base. TCRbeta CDR3 regions were amplified from genomic DNA using the immunoSEQ Assay, a bias-controlled multiplex PCR. The original pipeline was this. Nucleated cell counts per sample were estimated from amplification of reference gene primers within the assay. Sequence reads were collapsed and filtered to measure the absolute abundance of every unique TCRbeta CDR3 rearrangement. For each sample, productive Simpson clonality was calculated by taking the square root of Simpson's diversity index across productive rearrangements. TCRdb mirrors the immuneACCESS table, restricted to in-frame sequences. Some clones are absent from its copies; in checked studies, under half trace to an unresolved V gene, and the reason for the others is unknown. Clonal size and the V and J genes are those of that table, whereas D and trimming came from the DNA. Within this sample are about 76,000 clones, with 65% to 90% of them counted one time only. The ten most abundant clones make up about a sixth of the sample.

The collaborating institutions used their own protocols to collect whole blood in K2EDTA tubes. For TCRbeta analysis, collaborators shipped samples as frozen whole blood, isolated PBMCs, or DNA extracted from either of those sample types. Overall study outcomes, separate from this receptor: The amount of clinical and demographic metadata varied by source and participant and was provided uncurated.

The receptor was isolated from a human donor in a cohort sampled during active COVID-19. The chain employs TRBV19 and TRBJ1-3; the D region possibly corresponds to TRBD1 (6 bases align). Sequenced material: peripheral blood. The CDR3 protein is CATAQGSLNTIYF. The bases are TGTGCCACGGCACAGGGTAGTTTAAACACCATATATTTT. This CDR3, with the reference TRBV19 and TRBJ1-3 proteins standing in past its ends, gives the full variable domain DGGITQSPKYLFRKEGQNVTLSCEQNLNHDAMYWYRQDPGQGLRLIYYSQIVNDFQKGDIAEGYSVSREKKESFPLTVTSAQKNPTAFYLCATAQGSLNTIYFGEGSWLTVV.